The 4 T cell receptor beta chains listed next were all sequenced from one sample in a study of blood T cell repertoires in COVID-19. Sequencing used immunoSEQ multiplex PCR; TCRdb keeps in-frame clones, though not all of them. This table holds 230,000 or so clones, 80% found once. The sample taken for sequencing was peripheral blood. The receptors originated from a human donor in a cohort sampled during active COVID-19.

The chain links TRBV5-6 to TRBJ1-1, with TRBD1 identical over 9 bases. Trimming cost V 3 bases and J 0 bases; bases outside gene matches: 6. The CDR3 runs 16 residues. Germline V lookup: CDR1 SGHDT, CDR2 YYEEEE. CDR3 loop: CASSWGQGGLNTEAFF. Written as DNA, the CDR3 is TGTGCCAGCAGCTGGGGACAGGGCGGGCTGAACACTGAAGCTTTCTTT.

The chain links TRBV5-6 to TRBJ2-7; possible D gene TRBD2, 6 bases. The CDR3 loop spans 15 amino acids. With 4 bases removed from V and 1 base from J, the gap between germline ends came to 15 bases. Looked up from germline, CDR1 is SGHDT and CDR2 is YYEEEE. Here the CDR3 reads CASSRPMGGSYEQYF. The CDR3 bases are TGTGCCAGCAGCCGGCCCATGGGGGGTTCCTACGAGCAGTACTTC.

The chain recombines TRBV10-3 with TRBJ1-2; maybe TRBD1 (5 bases). Germline CDR1 reads ENHRY; CDR2 reads SYGVKD. The CDR3 is 12 residues long. V was pared by 2 bases and J by 7 bases, with 8 bases between. CDR3 DNA sequence: TGTGCCATCAGTGAGGGGGGGACTGGCTACACCTTC. Protein: CAISEGGTGYTF.

This sequence joins TRBV18 and TRBJ2-5; 11 bases map to TRBD2. V lost 3 bases to trimming and J lost 0 bases; unmatched junction nucleotides: 3. Per the germline V gene, CDR1 is KGHSH and CDR2 is LQKENI. The CDR3 is 16 residues long. CDR3 DNA: TGTGCCAGCTCACCCCCGGGACTAGCGGACCAAGAGACCCAGTACTTC. The encoded protein is CASSPPGLADQETQYF.